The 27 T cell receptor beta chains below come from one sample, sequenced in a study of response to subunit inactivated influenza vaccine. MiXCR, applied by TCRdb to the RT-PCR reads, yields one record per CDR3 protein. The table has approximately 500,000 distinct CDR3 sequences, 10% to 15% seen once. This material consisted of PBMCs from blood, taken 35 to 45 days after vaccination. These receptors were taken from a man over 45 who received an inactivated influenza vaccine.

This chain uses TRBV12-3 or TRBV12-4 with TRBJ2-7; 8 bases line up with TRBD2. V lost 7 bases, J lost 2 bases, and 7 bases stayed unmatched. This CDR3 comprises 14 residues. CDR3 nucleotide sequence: TGTGCCAGCACCAAAAGCGGGGGCCCCTACGAGCAGTACTTC. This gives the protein CASTKSGGPYEQYF.

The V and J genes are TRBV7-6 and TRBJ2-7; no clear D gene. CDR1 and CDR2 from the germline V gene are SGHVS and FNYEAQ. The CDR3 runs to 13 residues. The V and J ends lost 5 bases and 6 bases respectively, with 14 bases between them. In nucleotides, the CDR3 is TGTGCCAGCAGCCTTACAGAGTCGGGCGAGCAGTACTTC. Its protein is CASSLTESGEQYF.

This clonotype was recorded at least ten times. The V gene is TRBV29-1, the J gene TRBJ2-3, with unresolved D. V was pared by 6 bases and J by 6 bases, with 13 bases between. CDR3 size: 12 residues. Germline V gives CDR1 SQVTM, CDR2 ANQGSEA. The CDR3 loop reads CSVQTSLDTQYF. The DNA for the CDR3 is TGCAGCGTACAGACATCCCTTGATACGCAGTATTTT.

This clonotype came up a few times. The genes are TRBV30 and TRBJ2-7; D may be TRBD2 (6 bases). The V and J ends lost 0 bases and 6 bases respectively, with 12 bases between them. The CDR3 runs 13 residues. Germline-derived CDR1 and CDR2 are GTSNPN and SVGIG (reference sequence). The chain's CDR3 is CAWSVTWRGEQYF. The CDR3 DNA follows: TGTGCCTGGAGTGTAACCTGGAGGGGCGAGCAGTACTTC.

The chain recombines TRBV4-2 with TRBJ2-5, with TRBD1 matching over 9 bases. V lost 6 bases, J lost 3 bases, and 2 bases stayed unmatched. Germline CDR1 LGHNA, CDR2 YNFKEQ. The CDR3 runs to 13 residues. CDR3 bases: TGTGCCAGCAGTCGACAGGGGGAAGAGACCCAGTACTTC. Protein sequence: CASSRQGEETQYF.

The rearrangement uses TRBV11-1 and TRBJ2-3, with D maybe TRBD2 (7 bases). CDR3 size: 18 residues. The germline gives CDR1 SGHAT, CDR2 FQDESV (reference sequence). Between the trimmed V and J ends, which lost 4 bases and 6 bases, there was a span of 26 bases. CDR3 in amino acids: CASSSFVTHRGGRDTQYF. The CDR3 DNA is TGTGCCAGCAGCTCCTTCGTAACTCACCGCGGGGGCCGCGATACGCAGTATTTT.

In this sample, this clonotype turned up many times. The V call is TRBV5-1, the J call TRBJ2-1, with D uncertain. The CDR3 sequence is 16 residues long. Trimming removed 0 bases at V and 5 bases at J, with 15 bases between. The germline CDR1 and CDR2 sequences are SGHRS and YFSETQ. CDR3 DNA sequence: TGCGCCAGCAGCTTGGCCGGGTCTGACATCGACAATGAGCAGTTCTTC. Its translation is CASSLAGSDIDNEQFF.

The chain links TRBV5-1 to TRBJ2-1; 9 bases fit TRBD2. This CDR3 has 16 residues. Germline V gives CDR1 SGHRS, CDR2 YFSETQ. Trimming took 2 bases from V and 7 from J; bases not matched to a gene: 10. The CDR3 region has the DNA TGCGCCAGCAGCTTCGGGGGTAGCGGGAGTCGTAATGAGCAGTTCTTC. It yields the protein CASSFGGSGSRNEQFF.

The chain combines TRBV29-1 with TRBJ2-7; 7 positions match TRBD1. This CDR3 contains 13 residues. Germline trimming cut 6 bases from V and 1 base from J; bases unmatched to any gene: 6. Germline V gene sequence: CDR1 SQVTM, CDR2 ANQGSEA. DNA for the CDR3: TGCAGCGTGGGGACAGAGAGTTCCTACGAGCAGTACTTC. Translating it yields CSVGTESSYEQYF.

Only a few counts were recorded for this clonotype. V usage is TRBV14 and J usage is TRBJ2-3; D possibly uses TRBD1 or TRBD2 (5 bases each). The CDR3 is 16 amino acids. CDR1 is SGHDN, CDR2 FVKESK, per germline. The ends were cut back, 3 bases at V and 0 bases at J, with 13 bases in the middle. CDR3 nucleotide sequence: TGTGCCAGCAGCCATAACCGGGACGCGAGCACAGATACGCAGTATTTT. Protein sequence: CASSHNRDASTDTQYF.

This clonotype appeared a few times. The CDR3 DNA follows: TGTGCCAGCAGTCCTTCGGGATGGGGGAAAGAGACCCAGTACTTC. It yields the protein CASSPSGWGKETQYF. The chain couples TRBV12-3 or TRBV12-4 to TRBJ2-5; D assignment may be TRBD1 or TRBD2 (5 bases each). This CDR3 is 15 amino acids long. Trimming stripped 5 bases from V and 3 bases from J, with 16 bases between.

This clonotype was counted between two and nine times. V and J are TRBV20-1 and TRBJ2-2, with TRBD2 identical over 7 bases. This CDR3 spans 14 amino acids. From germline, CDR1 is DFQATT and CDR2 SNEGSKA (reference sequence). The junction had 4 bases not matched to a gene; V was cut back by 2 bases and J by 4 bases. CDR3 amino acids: CSARMLAGTGELFF. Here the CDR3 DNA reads TGCAGTGCTAGAATGTTAGCGGGCACCGGGGAGCTGTTTTTT.

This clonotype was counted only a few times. CDR3 in DNA: TGTGCCAGCAGACCCACCTGGGGGGTCCAAGAGACCCAGTACTTC. Protein sequence: CASRPTWGVQETQYF. V and J are TRBV27 and TRBJ2-5, with D maybe TRBD2 (6 bases). This CDR3 contains 15 residues. Trimming cost V 6 bases and J 1 base, with 15 bases left between them. In germline, CDR1 is MNHEY, CDR2 SMNVEV (reference sequence).

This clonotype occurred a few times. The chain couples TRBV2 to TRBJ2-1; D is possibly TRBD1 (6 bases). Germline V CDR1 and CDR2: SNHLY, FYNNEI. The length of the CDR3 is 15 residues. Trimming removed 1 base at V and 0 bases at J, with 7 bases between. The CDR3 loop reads CASSEDRASYNEQFF. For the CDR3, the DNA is TGTGCCAGCAGTGAAGACAGGGCCTCCTACAATGAGCAGTTCTTC.

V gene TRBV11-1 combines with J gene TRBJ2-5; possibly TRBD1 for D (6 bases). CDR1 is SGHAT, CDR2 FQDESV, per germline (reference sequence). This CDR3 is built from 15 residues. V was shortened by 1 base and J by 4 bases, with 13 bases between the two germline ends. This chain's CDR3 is CASSLGDRIRETQYF. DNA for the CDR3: TGTGCCAGCAGCTTAGGTGACAGGATAAGAGAGACCCAGTACTTC.

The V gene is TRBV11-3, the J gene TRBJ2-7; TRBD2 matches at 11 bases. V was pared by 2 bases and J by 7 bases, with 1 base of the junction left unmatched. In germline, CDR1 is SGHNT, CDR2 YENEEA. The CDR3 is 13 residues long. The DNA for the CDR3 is TGTGCCAGCAGCTTAACTAGCGGGGGTGAGCAGTACTTC. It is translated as CASSLTSGGEQYF.

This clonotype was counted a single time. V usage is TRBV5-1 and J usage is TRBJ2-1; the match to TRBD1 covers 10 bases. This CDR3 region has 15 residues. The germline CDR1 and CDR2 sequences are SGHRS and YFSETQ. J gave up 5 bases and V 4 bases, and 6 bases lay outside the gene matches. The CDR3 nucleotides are TGCGCCAGCAGCCGTCCGGGACAGGGGCACAATGAGCAGTTCTTC. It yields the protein CASSRPGQGHNEQFF.

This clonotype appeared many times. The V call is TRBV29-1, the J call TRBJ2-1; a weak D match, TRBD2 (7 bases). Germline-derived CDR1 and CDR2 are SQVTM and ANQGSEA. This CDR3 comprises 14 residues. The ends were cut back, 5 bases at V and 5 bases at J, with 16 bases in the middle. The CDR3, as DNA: TGCAGCGTTCTCCGGGGGGCGCAAAACAATGAGCAGTTCTTC. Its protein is CSVLRGAQNNEQFF.

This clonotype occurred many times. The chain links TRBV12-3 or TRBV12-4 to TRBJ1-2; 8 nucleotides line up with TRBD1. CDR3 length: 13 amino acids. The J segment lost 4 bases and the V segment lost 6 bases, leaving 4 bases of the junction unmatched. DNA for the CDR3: TGTGCCAGCAGAGGACAGGGTAGCTATGGCTACACCTTC. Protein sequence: CASRGQGSYGYTF.

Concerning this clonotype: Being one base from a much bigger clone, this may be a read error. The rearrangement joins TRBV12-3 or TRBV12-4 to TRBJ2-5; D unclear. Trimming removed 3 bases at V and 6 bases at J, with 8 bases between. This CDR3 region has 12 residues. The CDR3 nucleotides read TGTGCCAGCAGTTTGGGTTCACAGACCCAGTACTTC. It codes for CASSLGSQTQYF.

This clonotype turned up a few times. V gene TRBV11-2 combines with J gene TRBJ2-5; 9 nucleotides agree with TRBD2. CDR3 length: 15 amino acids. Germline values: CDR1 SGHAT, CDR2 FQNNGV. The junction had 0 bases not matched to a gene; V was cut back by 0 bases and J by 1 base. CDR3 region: CASSLEREGQETQYF. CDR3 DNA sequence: TGTGCCAGCAGCTTAGAGCGGGAGGGCCAAGAGACCCAGTACTTC.

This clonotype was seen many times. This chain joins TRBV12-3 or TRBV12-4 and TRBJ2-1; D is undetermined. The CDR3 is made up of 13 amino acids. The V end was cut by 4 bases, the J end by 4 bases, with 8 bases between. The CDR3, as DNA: TGTGCCAGCAGTTCTACAGTGTACAATGAGCAGTTCTTC. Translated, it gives CASSSTVYNEQFF.

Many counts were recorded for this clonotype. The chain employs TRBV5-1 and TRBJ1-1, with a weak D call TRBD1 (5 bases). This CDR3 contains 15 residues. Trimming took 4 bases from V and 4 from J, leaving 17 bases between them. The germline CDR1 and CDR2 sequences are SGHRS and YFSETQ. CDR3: CASSLDPVGGTEAFF. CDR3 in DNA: TGCGCCAGCAGCCTAGACCCGGTCGGGGGCACTGAAGCTTTCTTT.

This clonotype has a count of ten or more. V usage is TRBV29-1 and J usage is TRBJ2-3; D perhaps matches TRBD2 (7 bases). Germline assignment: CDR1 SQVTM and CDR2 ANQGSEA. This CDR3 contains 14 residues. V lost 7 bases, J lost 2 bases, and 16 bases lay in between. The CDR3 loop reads CSAEGGRDTDTQYF. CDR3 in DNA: TGCAGCGCCGAAGGGGGGAGGGACACAGATACGCAGTATTTT.

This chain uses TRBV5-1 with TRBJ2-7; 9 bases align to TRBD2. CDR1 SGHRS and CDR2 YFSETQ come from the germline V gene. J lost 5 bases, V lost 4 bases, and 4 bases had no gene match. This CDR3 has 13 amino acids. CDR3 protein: CASSPAGGHEQYF. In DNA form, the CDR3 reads TGCGCCAGCAGCCCGGCGGGGGGGCACGAGCAGTACTTC.

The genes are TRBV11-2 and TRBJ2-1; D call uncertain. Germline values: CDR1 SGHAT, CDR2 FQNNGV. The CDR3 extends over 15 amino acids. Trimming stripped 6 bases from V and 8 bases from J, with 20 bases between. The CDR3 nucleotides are TGTGCCAGCAGGGACCGACGGAATCGGGTCGATGAGCAGTTCTTC. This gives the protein CASRDRRNRVDEQFF.

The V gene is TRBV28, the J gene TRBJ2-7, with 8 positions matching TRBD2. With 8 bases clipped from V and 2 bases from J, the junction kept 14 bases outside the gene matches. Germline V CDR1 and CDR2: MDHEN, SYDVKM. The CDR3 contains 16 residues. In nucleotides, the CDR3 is TGTGCCAGCCCTGCACCGAGCGGGAGTGGAACCTACGAGCAGTACTTC. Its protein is CASPAPSGSGTYEQYF.